Below, 14 T cell receptor beta chains from the same sample are listed, as sequenced in a study of blood T cell repertoires in COVID-19. Data came from immunoSEQ multiplex PCR; TCRdb stores just in-frame clones and leaves some out. The data hold 70,000 to 75,000 clones, with roughly four fifths observed a single time. Sequencing was performed on peripheral blood. All receptors come from a woman in her 70s with acute or convalescent COVID-19.

J is TRBJ2-2 and V is TRBV2, with 9 bases aligning to TRBD1. The length of the CDR3 is 14 residues. The V segment lost 7 bases and the J segment 8 bases; nucleotides outside the gene matches: 8. The V gene's germline CDR1 is SNHLY and CDR2 FYNNEI. For the CDR3, the DNA is TGTGCCAGCATTTCGGACAGGGGCCCGGGGGAGCTGTTTTTT. Protein: CASISDRGPGELFF.

V gene TRBV3-1 (or the pseudogene TRBV3-2) combines with J gene TRBJ2-2, with 9 bases that match TRBD1. The ends lost 6 bases at V and 2 bases at J; junction bases unmatched: 7. The germline V gene has CDR1 LGHDT and CDR2 YNNKEL (reference sequence). There are 16 residues in the CDR3. CDR3: CASRQQGQGNTGELFF. CDR3 bases: TGTGCCAGCAGACAACAGGGACAGGGAAACACCGGGGAGCTGTTTTTT.

The table lists this clone with many counts. The chain employs TRBV11-2 and TRBJ2-1, with 9 bases that match TRBD2. The CDR3 spans 15 residues. After removal of 6 bases from V and 6 bases from J, the junction contained 9 bases not matched to a gene. Germline CDR1 is SGHAT and CDR2 is FQNNGV. CDR3 amino acids: CASSRTGTSTNEQFF. DNA of the CDR3: TGTGCCAGCAGTCGGACCGGGACTAGCACCAATGAGCAGTTCTTC.

This clone has more than one count but fewer than ten. The rearrangement uses TRBV27 and TRBJ2-2, with 7 bases fitting TRBD2. The junction had 8 bases not matched to a gene; V was cut back by 0 bases and J by 1 base. CDR1 is MNHEY, CDR2 SMNVEV, per germline (reference sequence). The CDR3 consists of 18 residues. In DNA, the CDR3 is TGTGCCAGCAGTTTATCTTGGGGTAGCGGGCGGAACACCGGGGAGCTGTTTTTT. This sequence encodes CASSLSWGSGRNTGELFF.

This clone has a handful of counts. The genes are TRBV2 and TRBJ1-5, with 10 nucleotides matching TRBD1. V gave up 6 bases and J gave up 6 bases; unmatched junction bases: 8. This CDR3 has 15 residues. Looked up from germline, CDR1 is SNHLY and CDR2 is FYNNEI. The CDR3 DNA is TGTGCCAGCAGGGGGGACAGGGGTAGAGGTCAGCCCCAGCATTTT. Its translation: CASRGDRGRGQPQHF.

This chain links TRBV7-2 with TRBJ2-3, with 12 positions matching TRBD1. Germline lookup yields CDR1 SGHTA and CDR2 FQGNSA. This CDR3 region has 15 residues. V lost 5 bases, J lost 5 bases, and 5 bases stayed unmatched. CDR3 sequence (DNA): TGTGCCAGCAGCCAGGGGGACAGGGGGCGAGATACGCAGTATTTT. It encodes CASSQGDRGRDTQYF.

V gene TRBV7-8 combines with J gene TRBJ2-7, with D possibly matching TRBD1 (5 bases). V was pared by 5 bases and J by 5 bases, with 10 bases between. Germline CDR1 reads SGHVS; CDR2 reads FQNEAQ. The CDR3 loop spans 12 amino acids. The CDR3: CASSRGQDEQYF. The CDR3 DNA is TGTGCCAGCAGCAGGGGCCAGGACGAGCAGTACTTC.

The V and J genes are TRBV7-6 and TRBJ2-1; 8 bases fit TRBD2. V was clipped by 1 base and J by 7 bases; unmatched bases: 9. This CDR3 is built from 16 residues. CDR1 is SGHVS and CDR2 is FNYEAQ in the germline V gene. The CDR3 DNA reads TGTGCCAGCAGCTTAGAGATTAGCGGGGCCCAGAATGAGCAGTTCTTC. As protein: CASSLEISGAQNEQFF.

V is TRBV4-2 and J is TRBJ2-2, with D perhaps TRBD2 (6 bases). The CDR3 contains 16 residues. V was trimmed by 7 bases and J by 2 bases, leaving 17 bases between them. Germline V gene data show CDR1 as LGHNA and CDR2 as YNFKEQ. CDR3 in amino acids: CASTNWRGGNTGELFF. Written as DNA, the CDR3 is TGTGCCAGCACAAACTGGAGGGGAGGTAACACCGGGGAGCTGTTTTTT.

This chain links TRBV30 with TRBJ2-5, with D possibly being TRBD2 (7 bases). Trimming pared 4 bases from V and 1 base from J, leaving 10 bases between. Germline lookup yields CDR1 GTSNPN and CDR2 SVGIG (reference sequence). The CDR3 is 13 amino acids. The CDR3, as DNA: TGTGCCTGGACTCGGGGGGCCCAAGAGACCCAGTACTTC. Protein: CAWTRGAQETQYF.

V gene TRBV11-3 combines with J gene TRBJ2-4; TRBD2 agrees at 7 bases. The CDR3 is made up of 17 amino acids. Germline CDR1 and CDR2: SGHNT and YENEEA. V trimming: 2 bases; J trimming: 0 bases; junction bases outside the gene matches: 7. The chain's CDR3 is CASSLSGRAKAKNIQYF. As DNA, the CDR3 is TGTGCCAGCAGCTTAAGTGGGAGGGCGAAAGCCAAAAACATTCAGTACTTC.

This clone was observed many times. The DNA for the CDR3 is TGTGCCAGCAGACGGGGTTACAATGAGCAGTTCTTC. Translation: CASRRGYNEQFF. This sequence joins TRBV27 and TRBJ2-1, with a tentative D call TRBD2 (5 bases). Between the trimmed V and J ends, which lost 6 bases and 4 bases, there was a span of 7 bases. The germline V gene encodes CDR1 MNHEY and CDR2 SMNVEV (reference sequence). This CDR3 comprises 12 residues.

The chain has TRBV28 and TRBJ1-4; 10 nucleotides agree with TRBD1. Trimming removed 5 bases from V and 7 bases from J; junction bases left unmatched: 7. The length of the CDR3 is 15 residues. From germline, CDR1 is MDHEN and CDR2 SYDVKM. The CDR3 is CASSTRQGAGEKLFF. The CDR3 DNA sequence: TGTGCCAGCAGTACCAGACAGGGGGCTGGTGAAAAACTGTTTTTT.

This chain uses TRBV11-1 with TRBJ2-7, with 10 bases fitting TRBD2. The V and J ends lost 4 bases and 3 bases, in that order; junction bases with no gene match: 6. CDR3 length: 15 residues. CDR1 is SGHAT and CDR2 is FQDESV in the germline V gene (reference sequence). The CDR3 reads CASSSVTSGDYEQYF. The CDR3 nucleotides read TGTGCCAGCAGCTCCGTCACTAGCGGGGACTACGAGCAGTACTTC.